A selection of T cell receptor beta chains follows, all from one sample in a study of molecular identifiers for immune sequencing clone quantification. From the PCR reads, TCRdb called clonotypes with MiXCR, one entry per CDR3 protein. This sample has 50,000 or so distinct CDR3 sequences, with about 25% found just once. Sequenced input: naive CD8+ T cells from blood, with Jurkat cell RNA spiked in. These receptors all come from a human donor in good health. Some libraries in this study had Jurkat cell RNA spiked in. CDR3s include the opening cysteine and the closing phenylalanine or tryptophan. Fields, in order: clone size, V gene, J gene, D gene, CDR3 DNA, CDR3 protein. A D gene is named only where the DNA matches it firmly. A row's size may be missing; if present it is once, few, many or a size class.

abundance: many
v_gene: TRBV6-1
j_gene: TRBJ2-3
d_gene: TRBD2
CDR3nt: TGTGCCAGCAGTGCCGATCCTAGCGGAAACACAGATACGCAGTATTTT
CDR3aa: CASSADPSGNTDTQYF

abundance: many
v_gene: TRBV20-1
j_gene: TRBJ2-3
d_gene: .
CDR3nt: TGCAGTGCTAGAGATCAGGGGACTAGCACAGATACGCAGTATTTT
CDR3aa: CSARDQGTSTDTQYF

abundance: many
v_gene: TRBV19
j_gene: TRBJ2-5
d_gene: .
CDR3nt: TGTGCCAGTAGTATTTTCAGCGAAGAGACCCAGTACTTC
CDR3aa: CASSIFSEETQYF

abundance: many
v_gene: TRBV4-1
j_gene: TRBJ2-1
d_gene: .
CDR3nt: TGCGCCAGCAGCGGGTTACAGGGCCCACGGGATGAGCAGTTCTTC
CDR3aa: CASSGLQGPRDEQFF

abundance: many
v_gene: TRBV14
j_gene: TRBJ2-1
d_gene: TRBD2
CDR3nt: TGTGCCAGCAGCCAAGTTGGCGGTCTAGCGGCCTCTAATGAGCAGTTCTTC
CDR3aa: CASSQVGGLAASNEQFF

abundance: .
v_gene: TRBV27
j_gene: TRBJ2-3
d_gene: .
CDR3nt: TGTGCCAGCAGTATGTCCCCCCCGACTAGAGGGGTCCCACATACCCAGTATTTT
CDR3aa: CASSMSPPTRGVPHTQYF

abundance: few
v_gene: TRBV30
j_gene: TRBJ2-3
d_gene: .
CDR3nt: TGTGCCTGGATGTGGGCTGATACGCAGTATTTT
CDR3aa: CAWMWADTQYF

abundance: many
v_gene: TRBV5-1
j_gene: TRBJ1-1
d_gene: .
CDR3nt: TGCGCCAGCAGCTTGGTGTGGACGGACCAAGAAACTGACACTGAAGCTTTCTTT
CDR3aa: CASSLVWTDQETDTEAFF

abundance: many
v_gene: TRBV5-1
j_gene: TRBJ2-3
d_gene: .
CDR3nt: TGCGCCAGCAGTTTTTTAAGCGTCCCTAGCACAGATACGCAGTATTTT
CDR3aa: CASSFLSVPSTDTQYF

abundance: .
v_gene: TRBV11-2
j_gene: TRBJ2-1
d_gene: .
CDR3nt: TGTGCCAGCAGCTTGCATTTGAGAGATGAGCAGTTCTTC
CDR3aa: CASSLHLRDEQFF

abundance: few
v_gene: TRBV7-9
j_gene: TRBJ2-7
d_gene: .
CDR3nt: TGTGCCAGCAGCTCCCCAGGGGGGTCCTACGAGCAGTACTTC
CDR3aa: CASSSPGGSYEQYF

abundance: many
v_gene: TRBV7-9
j_gene: TRBJ1-1
d_gene: .
CDR3nt: TGTGCCAGCAGCTGGAAGGGGGGTGAGAGCGCTGAAGCTTTCTTT
CDR3aa: CASSWKGGESAEAFF

abundance: many
v_gene: TRBV7-2
j_gene: TRBJ2-7
d_gene: TRBD2
CDR3nt: TGTGCCAGCAGCTTAATAGCGGGGGGGCGGCACGAGCAGTACTTC
CDR3aa: CASSLIAGGRHEQYF